This record covers a single T cell receptor (beta chain). These data originate in a study of blood T cell repertoires in COVID-19. Between the trimmed V and J ends, which lost 5 bases and 5 bases, there was a span of 13 bases. CDR1 is MNHEY and CDR2 is SVGAGI in the germline V gene. The CDR3 has 13 residues. Repertoires were generated with immunoSEQ multiplex PCR, while TCRdb's copy carries only in-frame clones and drops some. The data hold about 160,000 clones, with 75% to 85% observed a single time. Material for sequencing was PBMCs or T cells enriched from blood (not recorded which). The clonotype comes from a woman aged 55 to 70 who had recovered from COVID-19. The V and J genes are TRBV6-5 and TRBJ2-7; TRBD1 is a possible D gene (7 bases). The CDR3 DNA is TGTGCCAGCAGTCACAGGGGAGGCGACGAGCAGTACTTC. Amino acid sequence: CASSHRGGDEQYF.